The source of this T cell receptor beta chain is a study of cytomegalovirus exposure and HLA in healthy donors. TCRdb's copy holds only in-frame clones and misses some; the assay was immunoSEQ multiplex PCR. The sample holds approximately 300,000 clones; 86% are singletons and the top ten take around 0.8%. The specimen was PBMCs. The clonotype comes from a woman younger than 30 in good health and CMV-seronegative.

CDR3 bases: TGTGCCAGCTCACCGACAGCCCCGGTCCAGTCTCGTTTGTACTATGGCTACACCTTC. It encodes CASSPTAPVQSRLYYGYTF. V gene TRBV18 combines with J gene TRBJ1-2, with D tentatively TRBD1 (5 bases). Germline lookup yields CDR1 KGHSH and CDR2 LQKENI. Between the trimmed V and J ends, which lost 3 bases and 3 bases, there was a span of 26 bases. CDR3 size: 19 residues.